This T cell receptor (beta chain) comes out of a study of T cells after yellow fever vaccination. The CDR3 has 16 amino acids. J gave up 9 bases and V 6 bases, and 14 bases lay outside the gene matches. Looked up from germline, CDR1 is MDHEN and CDR2 is SYDVKM. TCRdb re-analysed the 5' RACE reads in MiXCR, keeping a single row per CDR3 protein. The sample consists of a few hundred thousand distinct CDR3 sequences, 6.2% of them appearing once. The V and J genes are TRBV28 and TRBJ2-1, with 10 bases aligning to TRBD2. Specimen: PBMCs, collected 5 days after the yellow fever booster vaccination. This receptor was obtained from a man under 40 who received the YFV17D yellow fever vaccine. CDR3 sequence: CASSRPGAGGLSEQFF. CDR3 coding DNA: TGTGCCAGCAGCCGCCCGGGAGCGGGAGGGTTGAGTGAGCAGTTCTTC. Full variable domain (rest looked up from reference TRBV28 and TRBJ2-1): DVKVTQSSRYLVKRTGEKVFLECVQDMDHENMFWYRQDPGLGLRLIYFSYDVKMKEKGDIPEGYSVSREKKERFSLILESASTNQTSMYLCASSRPGAGGLSEQFFGPGTRLTVL.